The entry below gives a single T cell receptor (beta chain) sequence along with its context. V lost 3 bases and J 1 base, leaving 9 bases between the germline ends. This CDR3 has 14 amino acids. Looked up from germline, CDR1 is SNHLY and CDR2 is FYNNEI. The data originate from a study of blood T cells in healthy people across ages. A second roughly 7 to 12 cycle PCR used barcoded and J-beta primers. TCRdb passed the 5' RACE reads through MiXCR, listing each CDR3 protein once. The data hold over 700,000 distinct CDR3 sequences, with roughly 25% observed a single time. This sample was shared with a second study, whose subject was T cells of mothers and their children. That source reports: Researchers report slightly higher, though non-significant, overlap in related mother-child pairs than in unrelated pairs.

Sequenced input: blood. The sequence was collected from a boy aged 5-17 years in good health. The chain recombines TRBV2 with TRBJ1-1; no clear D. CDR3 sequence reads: CASSDGDSNTEAFF. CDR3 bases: TGTGCCAGCAGTGATGGAGACTCGAACACTGAAGCTTTCTTT.